These 27 T cell receptor beta chains were all obtained from the same sample, sequenced in a study of T cell responses to AZD1222 COVID-19 vaccine. Libraries were prepared by immunoSEQ multiplex PCR; TCRdb keeps only in-frame clonotypes and omits some of them. This sample yields approximately 100,000 clones, of which more than 85% are seen a single time; roughly 1.1% belongs to the top ten. This specimen was peripheral blood, taken on day 0 of AZD1222 vaccination. The receptors shown here come from an adult in good health.

This clone was observed a single time. The chain employs TRBV15 and TRBJ2-7; no reliable D call. In germline, CDR1 is LNHNV, CDR2 YYDKDF (reference sequence). With 0 bases removed from V and 1 base from J, the gap between germline ends came to 7 bases. This CDR3 comprises 14 residues. CDR3 region: CATSREIDSYEQYF. The CDR3 nucleotides are TGTGCCACCAGCAGAGAAATAGATTCCTACGAGCAGTACTTC. The full variable domain, its missing parts supplied by reference TRBV15 and TRBJ2-7, is DAMVIQNPRYQVTQFGKPVTLSCSQTLNHNVMYWYQQKSSQAPKLLFHYYDKDFNNEADTPDNFQSRRPNTSFCFLDIRSPGLGDTAMYLCATSREIDSYEQYFGPGTRLTVT.

The chain couples TRBV19 to TRBJ2-1; 14 positions agree with TRBD2. The junction had 5 bases not matched to a gene; V was cut back by 4 bases and J by 0 bases. The germline V gene encodes CDR1 LNHDA and CDR2 SQIVND (reference sequence). The CDR3 sequence is 18 residues long. CDR3 protein: CASSRTSGRSLSYNEQFF. CDR3 DNA: TGTGCCAGTAGTAGGACTAGCGGGAGGAGCCTCTCCTACAATGAGCAGTTCTTC.

The V gene is TRBV7-3, the J gene TRBJ2-1; D is perhaps TRBD1 or TRBD2 (5 bases each). V was trimmed by 0 bases and J by 2 bases, leaving 8 bases between them. The CDR3 runs to 15 residues. Germline CDR1 is SGHTA and CDR2 is FQGTGA. The CDR3 coding sequence is TGTGCCAGCAGCTTAACCCGGGGACCCTACAATGAGCAGTTCTTC. Protein: CASSLTRGPYNEQFF.

CDR3 nucleotide sequence: TGTGCCAGCAGCCCGAGGCTTTCGGATGGCTACACCTTC. This encodes CASSPRLSDGYTF. The V call is TRBV28, the J call TRBJ1-2; D call uncertain. Germline V lookup: CDR1 MDHEN, CDR2 SYDVKM. The CDR3 extends over 13 amino acids. Trimming removed 6 bases from V and 6 bases from J, with 14 bases in between.

V is TRBV28 and J is TRBJ1-1; 12 bases are a match to TRBD1. The CDR3 is 19 amino acids. Germline loops: CDR1 MDHEN, CDR2 SYDVKM. V shed 5 bases, J shed 0 bases, and the junction held 13 bases outside the gene matches. The CDR3 region is CASSPPFRDRGLLNTEAFF. In nucleotides, the CDR3 is TGTGCCAGCAGTCCCCCCTTCCGGGACAGGGGGCTTCTGAACACTGAAGCTTTCTTT. Full variable domain (remainder filled in from reference TRBV28 and TRBJ1-1): DVKVTQSSRYLVKRTGEKVFLECVQDMDHENMFWYRQDPGLGLRLIYFSYDVKMKEKGDIPEGYSVSREKKERFSLILESASTNQTSMYLCASSPPFRDRGLLNTEAFFGQGTRLTVV.

The table lists this clone with a count of one. CDR3 bases: TGTGCCAGTAGTATATCCGGGACAGGAACGTTCGAGCAGTACTTC. Encoded protein: CASSISGTGTFEQYF. The chain recombines TRBV19 with TRBJ2-7, with TRBD1 matching over 8 bases. This CDR3 is 15 amino acids long. The germline CDR1 and CDR2 sequences are LNHDA and SQIVND (reference sequence). V was clipped by 2 bases and J by 6 bases; unmatched bases: 9.

This clone was seen just once. The chain has TRBV4-3 and TRBJ2-3; D uncertain. CDR1 is LGHNA, CDR2 YSLEER, per germline. The CDR3 extends over 13 amino acids. V was trimmed by 2 bases and J by 2 bases, leaving 5 bases between them. The CDR3 region has the DNA TGCGCCAGCAGCCAACAAGTCACAGATACGCAGTATTTT. Protein product: CASSQQVTDTQYF.

The chain employs TRBV27 and TRBJ2-2; no definite D call. Between the trimmed V and J ends, which lost 6 bases and 8 bases, there was a span of 7 bases. The length of the CDR3 is 11 residues. Germline-derived CDR1 and CDR2 are MNHEY and SMNVEV (reference sequence). The CDR3 nucleotides read TGTGCCAGCAGAGTTTCTGGGGAGCTGTTTTTT. It encodes CASRVSGELFF.

The chain employs TRBV5-4 and TRBJ2-1, with D possibly matching TRBD2 (5 bases). CDR3 length: 15 amino acids. Germline values: CDR1 SGHNT, CDR2 YYREEE (reference sequence). The germline V and J ends were trimmed by 2 bases and 3 bases, with 12 bases remaining between them. The CDR3, as DNA: TGTGCCAGCAGCTTAGAGGGAACGAACTACAATGAGCAGTTCTTC. It translates to CASSLEGTNYNEQFF.

This clone was seen more than once but under ten times. V usage is TRBV12-3 or TRBV12-4 and J usage is TRBJ2-3; D ambiguous. Deletions cut 6 bases from V and 0 bases from J, with 4 bases between. There are 12 residues in the CDR3. CDR3 region: CASSHSTDTQYF. Here the CDR3 DNA reads TGTGCCAGCAGCCACAGCACAGATACGCAGTATTTT.

This rearrangement joins TRBV6-5 to TRBJ1-5, with no clear D. Between the trimmed V and J ends, which lost 3 bases and 3 bases, there was a span of 12 bases. Germline V gene sequence: CDR1 MNHEY, CDR2 SVGAGI. The CDR3 sequence is 15 residues long. CDR3: CASSYLAGDNQPQHF. The CDR3 coding sequence is TGTGCCAGCAGTTATCTTGCCGGGGACAATCAGCCCCAGCATTTT.

V usage is TRBV4-3 and J usage is TRBJ2-1, with TRBD1 matching over 10 bases. From germline, CDR1 is LGHNA and CDR2 YSLEER. After removal of 0 bases from V and 8 bases from J, the junction contained 10 bases not matched to a gene. CDR3 length: 17 amino acids. The CDR3 bases are TGCGCCAGCAGCCAAGAGTTGACAGGGGGCACTCAGGATGAGCAGTTCTTC. This sequence encodes CASSQELTGGTQDEQFF.

The gene calls are TRBV7-9 and TRBJ2-2; D unclear. CDR3 length: 15 residues. Between the trimmed V and J ends, which lost 5 bases and 7 bases, there was a span of 17 bases. CDR1 and CDR2 (germline): SEHNR, FQNEAQ (reference sequence). The CDR3 reads CASSASTRAIGELFF. CDR3 nucleotide sequence: TGTGCCAGCAGCGCGTCCACTCGGGCGATCGGGGAGCTGTTTTTT.

This chain connects TRBV7-6 to TRBJ1-3; D is unresolved. The CDR3 is made up of 16 amino acids. The germline CDR1 and CDR2 sequences are SGHVS and FNYEAQ. V dropped 6 bases and J dropped 0 bases, with 15 bases sitting between them. The CDR3 coding sequence is TGTGCCAGCAGTCCCGACTCATTCTACTCTGGAAACACCATATATTTT. It specifies CASSPDSFYSGNTIYF.

This chain joins TRBV7-8 and TRBJ2-6, with 10 bases lining up with TRBD1. The CDR3 runs to 16 residues. J gave up 3 bases and V 5 bases, and 4 bases lay outside the gene matches. The germline V gene has CDR1 SGHVS and CDR2 FQNEAQ. The CDR3 region is CASSHRDRGGANVLTF. CDR3 nucleotide sequence: TGTGCCAGCAGCCACCGGGACAGGGGTGGGGCCAACGTCCTGACTTTC. The full variable domain, with the rest looked up from reference TRBV7-8 and TRBJ2-6, is GAGVSQSPRYKVAKRGQDVALRCDPISGHVSLFWYQQALGQGPEFLTYFQNEAQLDKSGLPSDRFFAERPEGSVSTLKIQRTQQEDSAVYLCASSHRDRGGANVLTFGAGSRLTVL.

The rearrangement uses TRBV2 and TRBJ1-1; a weak D match, TRBD1 (5 bases). Germline V gives CDR1 SNHLY, CDR2 FYNNEI. Trimming stripped 4 bases from V and 4 bases from J, with 16 bases between. The CDR3 extends over 15 amino acids. CDR3 in DNA: TGTGCCAGCAGTGGACGGGGTCAGGGCAGCACTGAAGCTTTCTTT. Residues: CASSGRGQGSTEAFF.

The V call is TRBV24-1, the J call TRBJ2-3; perhaps TRBD1 as D (6 bases). With 5 bases removed from V and 4 bases from J, the gap between germline ends came to 21 bases. The CDR3 length is 17 residues. The germline gives CDR1 KGHDR, CDR2 SFDVKD. DNA of the CDR3: TGTGCCACCAGTGGTAGGACAGTGGGATCGTTATCAGATACGCAGTATTTT. Protein product: CATSGRTVGSLSDTQYF.

This chain joins TRBV7-8 and TRBJ1-2; no reliable D call. V was clipped by 1 base and J by 8 bases, with 17 bases between them. CDR3 size: 15 residues. Germline assignment: CDR1 SGHVS and CDR2 FQNEAQ. The CDR3 here is CASSLESSPWLGYTF. CDR3 DNA: TGTGCCAGCAGCTTAGAGTCCTCCCCTTGGCTCGGCTACACCTTC.

The gene calls are TRBV27 and TRBJ1-2; 7 positions match TRBD1. This CDR3 is 13 amino acids long. Per germline, CDR1 MNHEY and CDR2 SMNVEV (reference sequence). J was trimmed by 5 bases and V by 3 bases; bases with no gene match: 3. Here the CDR3 reads CASSFGTAYGYTF. CDR3 in DNA: TGTGCCAGCAGTTTCGGGACAGCTTATGGCTACACCTTC.

This rearrangement joins TRBV18 to TRBJ2-7, with D uncertain. Germline values: CDR1 KGHSH, CDR2 LQKENI. CDR3 length: 15 amino acids. V lost 3 bases and J 4 bases, leaving 16 bases between the germline ends. The CDR3 nucleotides read TGTGCCAGCTCACCCATGGTTGCCGGATTGTACGAGCAGTACTTC. It translates to CASSPMVAGLYEQYF. The full variable domain, completed using reference TRBV18 and TRBJ2-7, is NAGVMQNPRHLVRRRGQEARLRCSPMKGHSHVYWYRQLPEEGLKFMVYLQKENIIDESGMPKERFSAEFPKEGPSILRIQQVVRGDSAAYFCASSPMVAGLYEQYFGPGTRLTVT.

V and J are TRBV9 and TRBJ2-2; TRBD1 aligns across 8 bases. The germline V gene has CDR1 SGDLS and CDR2 YYNGEE. J lost 6 bases, V lost 3 bases, and 10 bases had no gene match. The CDR3 spans 16 residues. In nucleotides, the CDR3 is TGTGCCAGCAGCGCTCGGACAGGGAGTGGCGCCGGGGAGCTGTTTTTT. This codes for CASSARTGSGAGELFF.

The chain carries TRBV15 and TRBJ1-4; possible D gene TRBD1, 5 bases. CDR1 and CDR2 (germline): LNHNV, YYDKDF (reference sequence). CDR3 length: 15 residues. V was shortened by 0 bases and J by 4 bases, with 9 bases between the two germline ends. The CDR3, as DNA: TGTGCCACCAGCAGAGATCGGGACGGTAATGAAAAACTGTTTTTT. This codes for CATSRDRDGNEKLFF.

The rearrangement joins TRBV7-3 to TRBJ1-1; D possibly corresponds to TRBD1 (6 bases). CDR1 is SGHTA and CDR2 is FQGTGA in the germline V gene. The CDR3 sequence is 15 residues long. V shed 2 bases and J shed 1 base, with 11 bases lying between them. CDR3 DNA sequence: TGTGCCAGCAGCTTACAGGGGATCGGGAACACTGAAGCTTTCTTT. This encodes CASSLQGIGNTEAFF. The entire variable domain, with the rest obtained from reference TRBV7-3 and TRBJ1-1, is as follows: GAGVSQTPSNKVTEKGKYVELRCDPISGHTALYWYRQSLGQGPEFLIYFQGTGAADDSGLPNDRFFAVRPEGSVSTLKIQRTERGDSAVYLCASSLQGIGNTEAFFGQGTRLTVV.

DNA for the CDR3: TGTGCCATCAGTGGAGGCGGGAGCTCCTACGAGCAGTACTTC. It specifies CAISGGGSSYEQYF. This chain joins TRBV10-3 and TRBJ2-7; 7 bases are a match to TRBD2. From germline, CDR1 is ENHRY and CDR2 SYGVKD. The CDR3 has 14 amino acids. V lost 4 bases to trimming and J lost 0 bases; unmatched junction nucleotides: 3.

In its sample, this clone was seen once. V and J are TRBV5-1 and TRBJ1-3; the D is unclear. There are 14 residues in the CDR3. V dropped 3 bases and J dropped 12 bases, with 19 bases sitting between them. Germline V gene lookup returns CDR1 SGHRS and CDR2 YFSETQ. The CDR3 loop is CASSSVGESRGIYF. As DNA, the CDR3 is TGCGCCAGCAGCTCCGTGGGTGAATCGCGGGGCATATATTTT.

The genes are TRBV5-1 and TRBJ2-1, with D perhaps matching TRBD2 (5 bases). The germline CDR1 and CDR2 sequences are SGHRS and YFSETQ. The CDR3 has 13 amino acids. V was clipped by 3 bases and J by 9 bases, with 13 bases between them. For the CDR3, the DNA is TGCGCCAGCAGCTCAATCTCCCGGGGTGAGCAGTTCTTC. Protein product: CASSSISRGEQFF.

Here the CDR3 DNA reads TGTGCCATCAGTGAGTCGATCGCGCTCTGGGGAGGCAGCGCTAACTATGGCTACACCTTC. This encodes CAISESIALWGGSANYGYTF. The chain couples TRBV10-3 to TRBJ1-2; no reliable D call. This CDR3 is 20 amino acids long. Deletions cut 0 bases from V and 0 bases from J, with 23 bases between. The germline V gene encodes CDR1 ENHRY and CDR2 SYGVKD.